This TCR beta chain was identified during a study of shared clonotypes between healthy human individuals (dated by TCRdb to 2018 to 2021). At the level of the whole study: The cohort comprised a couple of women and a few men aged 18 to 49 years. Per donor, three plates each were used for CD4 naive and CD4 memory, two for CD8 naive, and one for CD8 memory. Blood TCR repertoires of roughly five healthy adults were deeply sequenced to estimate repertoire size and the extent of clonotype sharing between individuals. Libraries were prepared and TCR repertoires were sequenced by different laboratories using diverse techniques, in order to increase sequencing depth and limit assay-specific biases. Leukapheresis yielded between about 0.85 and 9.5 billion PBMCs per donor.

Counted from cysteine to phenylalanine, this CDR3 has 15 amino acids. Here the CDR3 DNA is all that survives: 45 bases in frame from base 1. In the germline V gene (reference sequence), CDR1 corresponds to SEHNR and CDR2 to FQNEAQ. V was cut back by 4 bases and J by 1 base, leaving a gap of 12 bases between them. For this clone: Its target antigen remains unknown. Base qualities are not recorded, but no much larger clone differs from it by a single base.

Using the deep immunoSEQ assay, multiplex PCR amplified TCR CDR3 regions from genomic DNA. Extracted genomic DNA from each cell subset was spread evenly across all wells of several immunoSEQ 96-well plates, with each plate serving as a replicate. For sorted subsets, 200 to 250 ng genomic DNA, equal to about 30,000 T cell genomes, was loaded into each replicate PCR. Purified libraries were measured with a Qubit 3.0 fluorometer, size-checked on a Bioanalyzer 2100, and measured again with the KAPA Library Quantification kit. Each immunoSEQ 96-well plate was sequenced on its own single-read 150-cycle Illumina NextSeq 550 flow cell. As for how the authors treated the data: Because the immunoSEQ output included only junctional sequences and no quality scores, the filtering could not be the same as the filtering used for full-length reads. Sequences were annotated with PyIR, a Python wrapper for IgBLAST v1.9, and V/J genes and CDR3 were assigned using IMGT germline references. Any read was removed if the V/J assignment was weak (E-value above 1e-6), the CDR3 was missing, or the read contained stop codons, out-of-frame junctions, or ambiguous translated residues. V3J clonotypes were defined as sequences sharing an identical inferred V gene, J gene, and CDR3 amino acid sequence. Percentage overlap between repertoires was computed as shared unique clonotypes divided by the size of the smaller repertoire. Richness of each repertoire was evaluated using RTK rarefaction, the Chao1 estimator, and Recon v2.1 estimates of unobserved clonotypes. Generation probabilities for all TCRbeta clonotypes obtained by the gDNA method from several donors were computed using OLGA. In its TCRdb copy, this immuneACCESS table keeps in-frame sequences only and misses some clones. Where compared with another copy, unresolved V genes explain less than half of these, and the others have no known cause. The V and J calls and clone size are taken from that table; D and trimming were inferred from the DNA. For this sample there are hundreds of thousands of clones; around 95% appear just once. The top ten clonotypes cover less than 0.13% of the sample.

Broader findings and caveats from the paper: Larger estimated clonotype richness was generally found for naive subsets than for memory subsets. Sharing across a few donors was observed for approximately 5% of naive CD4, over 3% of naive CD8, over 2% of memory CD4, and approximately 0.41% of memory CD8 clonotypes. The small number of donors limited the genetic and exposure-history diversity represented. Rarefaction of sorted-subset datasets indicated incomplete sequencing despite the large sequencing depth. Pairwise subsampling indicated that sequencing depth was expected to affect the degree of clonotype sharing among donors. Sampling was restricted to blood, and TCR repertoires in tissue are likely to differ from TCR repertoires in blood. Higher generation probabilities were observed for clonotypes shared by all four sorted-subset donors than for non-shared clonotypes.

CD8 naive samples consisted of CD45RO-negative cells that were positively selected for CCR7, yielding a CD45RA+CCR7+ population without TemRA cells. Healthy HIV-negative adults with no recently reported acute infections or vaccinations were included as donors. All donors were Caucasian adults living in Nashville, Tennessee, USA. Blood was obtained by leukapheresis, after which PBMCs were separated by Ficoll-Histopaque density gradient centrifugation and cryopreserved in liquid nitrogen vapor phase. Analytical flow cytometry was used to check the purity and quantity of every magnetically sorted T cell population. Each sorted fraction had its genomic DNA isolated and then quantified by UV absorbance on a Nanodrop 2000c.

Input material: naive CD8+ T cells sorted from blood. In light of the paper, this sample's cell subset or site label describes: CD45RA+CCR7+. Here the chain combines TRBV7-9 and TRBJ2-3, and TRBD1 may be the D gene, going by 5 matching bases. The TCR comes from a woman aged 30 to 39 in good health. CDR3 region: CASSSPEGGTDTQYF. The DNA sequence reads TGTGCCAGCAGCTCCCCCGAAGGGGGCACAGATACGCAGTATTTT.